The text below deals with one T cell receptor beta chain. This clonotype was seen a handful of times. Its antigen is currently not known. No much larger clone is present one base from it, and per-base qualities are unavailable. Donors were 40 or so systemically healthy Caucasian individuals from Russia aged roughly 6 to 100 years. Around 9.7 milliliters of peripheral blood were collected from each donor into EDTA-treated Vacutainer tubes. Ficoll-Paque density-gradient centrifugation was used to isolate PBMCs, with at least 6.5 million per sample. Total RNA was extracted from PBMCs with Trizol reagent, with at least 5.5 micrograms obtained per sample. For every donor, an aliquot of PBMCs went through flow cytometry to measure the percentages of naive CD45RAhigh/CD27high T cells. The V and J ends are trimmed by 1 base and 6 bases, leaving 15 bases between them. Spanning cysteine to phenylalanine, the CDR3 consists of 15 amino acids. Just CDR3 DNA is preserved here, 45 bases in frame from base 1. The germline V gene encodes CDR1 KGHSH and CDR2 LQKENI.

The data derive from a study of blood T cells in healthy people across ages (dated by TCRdb to between 2014 and 2017). About the full investigation: In model experiments, template switching captured roughly one uniquely barcoded TCR beta cDNA molecule for every two T cells. Donors of different ages were randomly distributed across sequencing lanes to avoid experimental bias. Age-related changes in TCR beta repertoire diversity were measured in the study by deep sequencing normalized with unique cDNA molecular identifiers. Four age groups were formed from the donors: young (average 16 years), middle-aged (around 37), aged (approximately 60) and long-lived (roughly 81). The study analyzed two additional independent replicas of 1 million unique cDNA reads from the same blood draw for two donors, one aged 18 to 30 and one aged 80 or older. What the research found in general, with its limitations: The long-lived group showed more naive CD4+ T cells, fewer expanded clones and increased TCR diversity than the aged group, suggesting age selection. There was a strong correlation between observed TCR beta diversity and the percentage of naive T cells measured by flow cytometry. As age increased, observed TCR beta diversity per million T cells dropped in a roughly linear way, and a significant reduction was already evident by age approximately 40. Since profiling was done on bulk unsorted PBMCs, naive and antigen-experienced compartments could not be conclusively compared. Donor CMV infection status was unknown, potentially confounding age-related changes in expanded clonotypes. Estimates of total diversity based on one million sequenced T cells were regarded as lower bounds and as underestimates.

Library prep was done by 5' RACE. The second PCR ran for about 6 to 12 cycles and used a J-beta primer mix along with a sample-barcoded 5' primer. Each TCR beta cDNA molecule received a unique molecular identifier from a template-switch 5' adaptor carrying 12 random nucleotides. At least 2.5 million CDR3-containing paired-end reads were obtained from each sample. First-strand cDNA synthesis was performed from all RNA using the Mint cDNA synthesis kit, with priming by a TRBC-specific oligonucleotide. All cDNA was treated with uracil-DNA glycosylase and then went through a first 18-cycle PCR with the universal primers M1SS and BC2_uni_R. In the source study's methods: For normalization, 1 million high-quality reads were randomly selected from each sample, with every read carrying a distinct molecular identifier. Instead of being binned into consensus sequences, reads that shared molecular identifiers were thrown out. MiTCR, run with a Q25 quality threshold and the strictest error-elimination algorithm, handled CDR3 identification, clonotype clustering and error correction. A nonparametric unseen species model with Euler transformation was used to estimate lower-bound total TCR beta diversity. TCRdb handled the public reads itself, with Q25 trimming in fastp and clone calling in MiXCR, and kept productive beta chains. Rows are unified per CDR3 protein, each entry keeping the most common DNA and genes. These V and J calls originate from TCRdb's pipeline instead of the authors' own analysis. This sample is represented by 1.5 million to 2 million distinct CDR3 sequences; 30% to 40% of them were singletons. The ten most abundant clones make up about 23% of the sample.

Sequencing used blood. The TCR originated in a human donor in good health. The chain joins TRBV18 to TRBJ1-2, with TRBD1 tentatively as D gene (5 bases match). The bases read TGTGCCAGCTCACCACTGGTGTCGGGGCTGGATGGCTACACCTTC. Translated, this is CASSPLVSGLDGYTF.